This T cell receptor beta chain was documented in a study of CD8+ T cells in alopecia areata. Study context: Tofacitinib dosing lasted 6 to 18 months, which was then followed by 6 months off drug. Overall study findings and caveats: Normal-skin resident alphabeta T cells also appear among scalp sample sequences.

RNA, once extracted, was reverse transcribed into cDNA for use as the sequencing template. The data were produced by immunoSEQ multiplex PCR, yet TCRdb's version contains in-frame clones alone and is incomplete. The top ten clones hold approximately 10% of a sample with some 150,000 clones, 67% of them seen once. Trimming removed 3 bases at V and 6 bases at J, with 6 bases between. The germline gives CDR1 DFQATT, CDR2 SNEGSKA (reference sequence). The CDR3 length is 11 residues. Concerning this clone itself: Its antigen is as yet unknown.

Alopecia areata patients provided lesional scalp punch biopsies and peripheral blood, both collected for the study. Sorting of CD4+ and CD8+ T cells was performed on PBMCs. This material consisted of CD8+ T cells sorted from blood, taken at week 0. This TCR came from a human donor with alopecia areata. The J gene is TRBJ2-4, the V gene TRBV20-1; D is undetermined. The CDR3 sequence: CSASSLNIQYF. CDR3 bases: TGCAGTGCTAGTTCCCTAAACATTCAGTACTTC.